Each of the 10 T cell receptor beta chains below was sequenced from the same sample in a study of blood T cell repertoires in COVID-19 (dated by TCRdb to the early 2020s). The receptor library was made with the immunoSEQ multiplex PCR assay. TCRdb limited this immuneACCESS table to in-frame rearrangements with V and J called. A share of clones is missing; checked studies link under half to unresolved V genes, and the rest is unexplained. The sample profile shows 45,000 to 55,000 clones; 80% to 90% of them were found once. Over 7.5% of the sample is in the top ten clones. Sequencing was performed on peripheral blood. The receptors here all came from a man in his fifties with active COVID-19.

The chain recombines TRBV28 with TRBJ1-6; D is undetermined. The germline V gene has CDR1 MDHEN and CDR2 SYDVKM. The CDR3 runs to 12 residues. V dropped 4 bases and J dropped 9 bases, with 7 bases sitting between them. The CDR3 region has the DNA TGTGCCAGCAGTTCACCGGGTTCACCCCTCCACTTT. Its protein is CASSSPGSPLHF. Full variable domain (remainder filled in from reference TRBV28 and TRBJ1-6): DVKVTQSSRYLVKRTGEKVFLECVQDMDHENMFWYRQDPGLGLRLIYFSYDVKMKEKGDIPEGYSVSREKKERFSLILESASTNQTSMYLCASSSPGSPLHFGNGTRLTVT.

CDR3 nucleotide sequence: TGCGCCAGCAGCCAAAAGAACACTGAAGCTTTCTTT. This encodes CASSQKNTEAFF. The rearrangement uses TRBV5-1 and TRBJ1-1; D is unresolved. The CDR3 consists of 12 residues. Trimming stripped 4 bases from V and 1 base from J, with 5 bases between. Germline V CDR1 and CDR2: SGHRS, YFSETQ.

In DNA form, the CDR3 reads TGTGCCAGCAATGACAGGGGAGCTCGAGGGAAACTGTTTTTT. Translated, it gives CASNDRGARGKLFF. The chain recombines TRBV2 with TRBJ1-4; 8 positions match TRBD1. Germline CDR1 is SNHLY and CDR2 is FYNNEI. V trimming: 7 bases; J trimming: 11 bases; junction bases outside the gene matches: 12. The CDR3 is 14 amino acids.

The rearrangement uses TRBV3-1 (or the pseudogene TRBV3-2) and TRBJ2-3; 7 bases map to TRBD1. Germline V gene data show CDR1 as LGHDT and CDR2 as YNNKEL (reference sequence). The CDR3 has 13 residues. Trimming at V came to 4 bases and at J to 8 bases, leaving 6 bases not matched to a gene. CDR3 region: CASSPNHRGTQYF. The CDR3 nucleotides are TGTGCCAGCAGCCCCAACCACAGGGGTACGCAGTATTTT.

The chain links TRBV6-5 to TRBJ1-1; TRBD1 matches at 7 bases. J was trimmed by 1 base and V by 2 bases; bases with no gene match: 4. Germline V CDR1 and CDR2: MNHEY, SVGAGI. The CDR3 length is 15 residues. CDR3 bases: TGTGCCAGCAGTTACGCGGGACAGAGGAACACTGAAGCTTTCTTT. This encodes CASSYAGQRNTEAFF.

This sequence joins TRBV6-5 and TRBJ2-5, with TRBD2 identical over 12 bases. The CDR3 loop spans 15 amino acids. The germline gives CDR1 MNHEY, CDR2 SVGAGI. Trimming at V came to 2 bases and at J to 5 bases, leaving 3 bases not matched to a gene. Here the CDR3 DNA reads TGTGCCAGCAGTTACAGTCTAGCGGGAGGGGAGACCCAGTACTTC. It is translated as CASSYSLAGGETQYF.

This rearrangement joins TRBV7-3 to TRBJ2-7; 9 bases agree with TRBD2. J lost 9 bases, V lost 3 bases, and 9 bases had no gene match. The germline CDR1 and CDR2 sequences are SGHTA and FQGTGA. There are 14 residues in the CDR3. CDR3 region: CASSFSGGLSRQYF. In DNA form, the CDR3 reads TGTGCCAGCAGCTTTAGCGGGGGACTCTCCCGGCAGTACTTC. The complete variable domain, with remaining parts taken from reference TRBV7-3 and TRBJ2-7, reads GAGVSQTPSNKVTEKGKYVELRCDPISGHTALYWYRQSLGQGPEFLIYFQGTGAADDSGLPNDRFFAVRPEGSVSTLKIQRTERGDSAVYLCASSFSGGLSRQYFGPGTRLTVT.

Details on this clone: The germline gene is not matched at one end of the junction; a read error may be the cause. V usage is TRBV6-4 and J usage is TRBJ2-7; no reliable D call. This CDR3 has 9 amino acids. From germline, CDR1 is MRHNA and CDR2 SNTAGT. The CDR3 coding sequence is TGCCCTTACTCCGGCGAGCAGTACTTC. This gives the protein CPYSGEQYF.

This chain uses TRBV7-3 with TRBJ2-6; 10 bases fit TRBD1. Germline CDR1 SGHTA, CDR2 FQGTGA. The CDR3 spans 15 residues. The trim removed 5 bases at V and 3 bases at J, leaving 1 base unmatched. The CDR3 DNA reads as TGTGCCAGCAGCCGGACAGGGGGTGGGGCCAACGTCCTGACTTTC. The encoded protein is CASSRTGGGANVLTF.

The CDR3 spells CASSPRLNTEAFF. In DNA form, the CDR3 reads TGTGCCAGCAGCCCGAGATTGAACACTGAAGCTTTCTTT. The rearrangement joins TRBV7-2 to TRBJ1-1; the D is unclear. The germline V gene has CDR1 SGHTA and CDR2 FQGNSA. This CDR3 comprises 13 residues. V lost 5 bases and J 0 bases, leaving 7 bases between the germline ends.